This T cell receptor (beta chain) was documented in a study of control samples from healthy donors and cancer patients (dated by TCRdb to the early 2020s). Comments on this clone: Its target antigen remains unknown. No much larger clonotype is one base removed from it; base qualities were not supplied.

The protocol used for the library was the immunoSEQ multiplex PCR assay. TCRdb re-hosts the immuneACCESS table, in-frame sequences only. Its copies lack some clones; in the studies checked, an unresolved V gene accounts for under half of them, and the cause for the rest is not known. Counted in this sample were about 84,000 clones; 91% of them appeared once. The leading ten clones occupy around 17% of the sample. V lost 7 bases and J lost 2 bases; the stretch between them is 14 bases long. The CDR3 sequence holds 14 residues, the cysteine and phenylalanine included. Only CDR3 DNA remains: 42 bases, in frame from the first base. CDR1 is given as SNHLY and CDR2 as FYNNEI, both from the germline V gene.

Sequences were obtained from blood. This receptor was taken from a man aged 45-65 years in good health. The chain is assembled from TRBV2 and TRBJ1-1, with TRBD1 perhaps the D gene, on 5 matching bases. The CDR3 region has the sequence CASTGTEFNTEAFF. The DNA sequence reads TGTGCCAGCACGGGGACCGAGTTTAACACTGAAGCTTTCTTT.